The 7 T cell receptor beta chains listed next were all sequenced from one sample in a study of blood T cell repertoires in COVID-19. Libraries were prepared by immunoSEQ multiplex PCR; TCRdb keeps only in-frame clonotypes and omits some of them. The sample has roughly 73,000 clones, 89% seen once. Sequenced input: peripheral blood. These receptor sequences come from an older man with acute or convalescent COVID-19.

The chain is built from TRBV6-6 and TRBJ2-3, with D unresolved. V gave up 3 bases and J gave up 6 bases, with 10 bases separating them. Per germline, CDR1 MNHNY and CDR2 SVGAGI (reference sequence). This CDR3 spans 13 amino acids. CDR3 DNA sequence: TGTGCCAGCAGTTATACCGGTGTGGATACGCAGTATTTT. Encoded protein: CASSYTGVDTQYF.

The genes are TRBV10-3 and TRBJ2-1, with 7 positions matching TRBD1. This CDR3 comprises 17 residues. Unmatched junction bases numbered 9, after V lost 2 bases and J lost 2 bases. CDR1 and CDR2 from the germline V gene are ENHRY and SYGVKD. The CDR3: CAISERANGQAYNEQFF. The CDR3 bases are TGTGCCATCAGTGAGAGGGCAAACGGACAGGCCTACAATGAGCAGTTCTTC.

The chain recombines TRBV24-1 with TRBJ2-7; 10 bases line up with TRBD2. The CDR3 is 16 amino acids. The V gene end was trimmed by 3 bases and the J gene end by 3 bases; junction bases not matched to a gene: 7. Germline assignment: CDR1 KGHDR and CDR2 SFDVKD. The CDR3 is CATSDLGLARLYEQYF. In DNA, the CDR3 is TGTGCCACCAGTGATCTGGGACTAGCGAGACTCTACGAGCAGTACTTC.

The V call is TRBV4-1, the J call TRBJ1-2, with D unresolved. The V gene's germline CDR1 is MGHRA and CDR2 YSYEKL. CDR3 length equals 17 residues. Trimming took 0 bases from V and 1 from J, leaving 15 bases between them. CDR3 DNA sequence: TGCGCCAGCAGCCAAGATAAACAAACCCATGATAACTATGGCTACACCTTC. This gives the protein CASSQDKQTHDNYGYTF.

The J gene is TRBJ1-5, the V gene TRBV6-5; no reliable D call. The V end lost 6 bases, the J end lost 0 bases, and 9 bases lay between the germline ends. The CDR3 spans 14 residues. Per the germline V gene, CDR1 is MNHEY and CDR2 is SVGAGI. CDR3: CASSLTDSNQPQHF. CDR3 nucleotide sequence: TGTGCCAGCAGCCTAACAGATAGCAATCAGCCCCAGCATTTT.

The chain combines TRBV24-1 with TRBJ2-2, with D tentatively TRBD2 (6 bases). Deletions cut 7 bases from V and 6 bases from J, with 8 bases between. This CDR3 spans 12 amino acids. Per the germline V gene, CDR1 is KGHDR and CDR2 is SFDVKD. CDR3 sequence: CATSGGPGELFF. The DNA of the CDR3 is TGTGCCACCAGCGGAGGGCCCGGGGAGCTGTTTTTT.

The V and J genes are TRBV2 and TRBJ2-3; TRBD2 agrees at 12 bases. Germline V gene sequence: CDR1 SNHLY, CDR2 FYNNEI. V shed 9 bases and J 5 bases; nucleotides not matched to a gene: 9. The CDR3 has 15 amino acids. Here the CDR3 DNA reads TGTGCCAGTACCGGACTAGCGGGATATAAAGATACGCAGTATTTT. Its translation is CASTGLAGYKDTQYF.